Presented here are 31 T cell receptor beta chains from one specimen sequenced in a study of blood T cell repertoires in COVID-19. The repertoire was sequenced with immunoSEQ multiplex PCR; TCRdb's copy has only in-frame clones and lacks some. The sample lists over 200,000 clones; more than 75% were seen once. The sequencing sample was made of peripheral blood. The receptors come from a woman aged 40-49 years with acute or convalescent COVID-19.

This clone was recorded many times. This rearrangement joins TRBV5-1 to TRBJ1-2; D is undetermined. Trimming left V 4 bases short and J 5 bases short, with 12 bases between. CDR3 length equals 13 residues. Germline V gene data show CDR1 as SGHRS and CDR2 as YFSETQ. Here the CDR3 reads CASSPGSEYGYTF. CDR3 bases: TGCGCCAGCAGCCCCGGGTCCGAATATGGCTACACCTTC.

V and J are TRBV15 and TRBJ2-5, with TRBD1 identical over 11 bases. The CDR3 has 13 residues. The germline V gene encodes CDR1 LNHNV and CDR2 YYDKDF (reference sequence). J lost 5 bases, V lost 7 bases, and 3 bases had no gene match. This CDR3 is CATTRDRGETQYF. In DNA form, the CDR3 reads TGTGCCACCACCCGGGACAGGGGGGAGACCCAGTACTTC.

The J gene is TRBJ2-3, the V gene TRBV5-6, with D perhaps matching TRBD1 (5 bases). Trimming cost V 1 base and J 0 bases, with 9 bases left between them. The germline V gene encodes CDR1 SGHDT and CDR2 YYEEEE. This CDR3 is built from 15 residues. In DNA, the CDR3 is TGTGCCAGCAGCTTGTGGGGCAGCAGCACAGATACGCAGTATTTT. Amino acid sequence: CASSLWGSSTDTQYF.

This clone has more than one count but fewer than ten. Distinct nucleotide sequences in the sample also encode this CDR3. The chain employs TRBV9 and TRBJ1-3; perhaps TRBD1 as D (6 bases). Germline V gene sequence: CDR1 SGDLS, CDR2 YYNGEE. CDR3 length equals 16 residues. The germline V and J ends were trimmed by 4 bases and 0 bases, with 14 bases remaining between them. CDR3 residues: CASSPHQGNSGNTIYF. DNA of the CDR3: TGTGCCAGCAGCCCCCATCAGGGGAACTCTGGAAACACCATATATTTT.

The chain joins TRBV2 to TRBJ2-1; D possibly corresponds to TRBD2 (7 bases). CDR1 and CDR2 (germline): SNHLY, FYNNEI. The V and J ends lost 4 bases and 10 bases respectively, with 17 bases between them. The length of the CDR3 is 14 residues. CDR3 coding DNA: TGTGCCAGCAGTGGAGGGGGGGCCTTGGTGGAGCAGTTCTTC. Translating gives CASSGGGALVEQFF.

About this clone: The same CDR3 is also encoded by other DNA sequences in this sample. The chain carries TRBV5-1 and TRBJ2-6, with D tentatively TRBD1 (5 bases). The germline CDR1 and CDR2 sequences are SGHRS and YFSETQ. This CDR3 is 16 amino acids long. Trimming pared 2 bases from V and 0 bases from J, leaving 9 bases between. CDR3 residues: CASSFPRGSGANVLTF. The CDR3 region has the DNA TGCGCCAGCAGCTTCCCAAGGGGCTCTGGGGCCAACGTCCTGACTTTC. The variable domain in full, completed from reference TRBV5-1 and TRBJ2-6, reads KAGVTQTPRYLIKTRGQQVTLSCSPISGHRSVSWYQQTPGQGLQFLFEYFSETQRNKGNFPGRFSGRQFSNSRSEMNVSTLELGDSALYLCASSFPRGSGANVLTFGAGSRLTVL.

V gene TRBV5-1 combines with J gene TRBJ1-1; 11 nucleotides match TRBD1. The CDR3 runs 14 residues. The J segment lost 4 bases and the V segment lost 4 bases, leaving 3 bases of the junction unmatched. Germline V gives CDR1 SGHRS, CDR2 YFSETQ. The CDR3 DNA sequence: TGCGCCAGCAGCCCCGGGACAGGGGGCACTGAAGCTTTCTTT. Encoded protein: CASSPGTGGTEAFF.

The V call is TRBV13, the J call TRBJ1-6, with TRBD1 as a possible D gene (5 bases). The CDR3 is made up of 16 amino acids. V lost 1 base to trimming and J lost 3 bases, with 10 bases between them. Germline loops: CDR1 PRHDT, CDR2 FYEKMQ (reference sequence). CDR3 DNA sequence: TGTGCCAGCAGCTTAGCTACAGGCGTCTATAATTCACCCCTCCACTTT. Residues: CASSLATGVYNSPLHF. Looking up the rest from reference TRBV13 and TRBJ1-6 gives the full variable domain: AAGVIQSPRHLIKEKRETATLKCYPIPRHDTVYWYQQGPGQDPQFLISFYEKMQSDKGSIPDRFSAQQFSDYHSELNMSSLELGDSALYFCASSLATGVYNSPLHFGNGTRLTVT.

The rearrangement joins TRBV6-5 to TRBJ1-4; D perhaps matches TRBD1 (5 bases). Trimming cost V 6 bases and J 6 bases, with 14 bases left between them. Germline values: CDR1 MNHEY, CDR2 SVGAGI. The CDR3 runs 14 residues. The chain's CDR3 is CASRGWGGDEKLFF. The CDR3 DNA reads as TGTGCCAGCAGAGGGTGGGGGGGAGATGAAAAACTGTTTTTT.

This chain connects TRBV6-2 or TRBV6-3 to TRBJ2-1; 7 bases align to TRBD2. Germline V gene data show CDR1 as MNHEY and CDR2 as SVGEGT. The length of the CDR3 is 15 residues. With 6 bases clipped from V and 6 bases from J, the junction kept 11 bases outside the gene matches. Written as DNA, the CDR3 is TGTGCCAGCAGCTTCCAGGGCGCGGGGGTCAATGAGCAGTTCTTC. Its protein product is CASSFQGAGVNEQFF.

The chain has TRBV19 and TRBJ1-5; 7 bases map to TRBD1. The length of the CDR3 is 18 residues. Germline V CDR1 and CDR2: LNHDA, SQIVND (reference sequence). J lost 0 bases, V lost 3 bases, and 11 bases had no gene match. CDR3 residues: CASSIHGQDPYSNQPQHF. Written as DNA, the CDR3 is TGTGCCAGTAGTATCCATGGACAGGATCCGTATAGCAATCAGCCCCAGCATTTT.

J is TRBJ1-1 and V is TRBV19; D may be TRBD1 (6 bases). Trimming shortened V by 6 bases and J by 0 bases, and 14 bases separated the two germline ends. The CDR3 covers 15 residues. Germline values: CDR1 LNHDA, CDR2 SQIVND (reference sequence). CDR3: CASSARGWVNTEAFF. DNA for the CDR3: TGTGCCAGTAGCGCCAGGGGATGGGTGAACACTGAAGCTTTCTTT.

This CDR3 reads CASSEHRTGNQPQHF. CDR3 DNA: TGTGCCAGCAGTGAACACCGGACAGGGAATCAGCCCCAGCATTTT. The J gene is TRBJ1-5, the V gene TRBV2; 8 positions match TRBD1. Germline values: CDR1 SNHLY, CDR2 FYNNEI. This CDR3 contains 15 residues. Trimming at V came to 2 bases and at J to 4 bases, leaving 4 bases not matched to a gene. Complete variable domain (other parts from reference TRBV2 and TRBJ1-5): EPEVTQTPSHQVTQMGQEVILRCVPISNHLYFYWYRQILGQKVEFLVSFYNNEISEKSEIFDDQFSVERPDGSNFTLKIRSTKLEDSAMYFCASSEHRTGNQPQHFGDGTRLSIL.

The CDR3 DNA reads TGTGCCAGCAGCCCAGCGGCAGTCCAAGAGACCCAGTACTTC. As protein: CASSPAAVQETQYF. V is TRBV5-6 and J is TRBJ2-5; D might be TRBD2 (5 bases). The V gene's germline CDR1 is SGHDT and CDR2 YYEEEE. This CDR3 is built from 14 residues. Trimming removed 4 bases from V and 1 base from J, with 11 bases in between.

The CDR3 region is CASSRQWSEAFF. DNA of the CDR3: TGTGCCAGTAGCCGACAGTGGTCTGAAGCTTTCTTT. The rearrangement uses TRBV19 and TRBJ1-1, with D perhaps matching TRBD1 (5 bases). Germline lookup yields CDR1 LNHDA and CDR2 SQIVND (reference sequence). V was cut by 6 bases and J by 6 bases, with 11 bases left in between. The CDR3 consists of 12 residues.

Written as DNA, the CDR3 is TGCAGTGCTAGTTTCGCGGGAGACAGGGGGTCCTATGGCTACACCTTC. This translates into CSASFAGDRGSYGYTF. The V gene is TRBV20-1, the J gene TRBJ1-2, with 9 nucleotides matching TRBD1. CDR3 length: 16 residues. In germline, CDR1 is DFQATT, CDR2 SNEGSKA (reference sequence). V shed 3 bases and J 4 bases; nucleotides not matched to a gene: 12.

Of note for this clone: This sample includes further DNA sequences coding for the same CDR3. In DNA, the CDR3 is TGTGCCAGCAGCGTCGAGGGAGCGGGAGGGCCCTACGAGCAGTACTTC. The encoded protein is CASSVEGAGGPYEQYF. The chain couples TRBV9 to TRBJ2-7, with TRBD2 matching 10 bases. CDR1 is SGDLS, CDR2 YYNGEE, per germline. The trim removed 2 bases at V and 2 bases at J, leaving 7 bases unmatched. This CDR3 is built from 16 residues. Complete variable domain (other parts from reference TRBV9 and TRBJ2-7): DSGVTQTPKHLITATGQRVTLRCSPRSGDLSVYWYQQSLDQGLQFLIQYYNGEERAKGNILERFSAQQFPDLHSELNLSSLELGDSALYFCASSVEGAGGPYEQYFGPGTRLTVT.

V gene TRBV6-5 combines with J gene TRBJ2-7, with D maybe TRBD1 (5 bases). Germline V CDR1 and CDR2: MNHEY, SVGAGI. With 0 bases removed from V and 0 bases from J, the gap between germline ends came to 12 bases. The CDR3 totals 16 residues. CDR3 protein: CASSYSAGSVSYEQYF. The CDR3 bases are TGTGCCAGCAGTTACTCGGCAGGGTCCGTCTCCTACGAGCAGTACTTC.

The gene calls are TRBV7-3 and TRBJ2-1; 8 nucleotides agree with TRBD2. The CDR3 is made up of 16 amino acids. CDR1 is SGHTA and CDR2 is FQGTGA in the germline V gene. The V gene end was trimmed by 4 bases and the J gene end by 5 bases; junction bases not matched to a gene: 10. The CDR3 is CASSSTGLAGHNEQFF. The CDR3, as DNA: TGTGCCAGCAGCTCCACCGGACTAGCTGGCCACAATGAGCAGTTCTTC.

The CDR3 reads CASRSFKRLAGDRGYTGELFF. CDR3 bases: TGTGCAAGTCGCTCCTTTAAGAGACTAGCGGGAGATCGGGGGTACACCGGGGAGCTGTTTTTT. The V gene is TRBV12-2, the J gene TRBJ2-2; the D call of TRBD2 is as the table states it, not checked on the DNA. TRBV12-2 is shown as a pseudogene. This CDR3 has 21 amino acids.

The chain carries TRBV5-8 and TRBJ2-6; tentatively, D is TRBD1 (6 bases). Trimming removed 4 bases at V and 0 bases at J, with 14 bases between. Germline CDR1 SGHTS, CDR2 YDEGEE. The CDR3 contains 17 residues. CDR3 in amino acids: CASSRTTGGSGANVLTF. The CDR3 DNA follows: TGTGCCAGCAGCCGTACGACAGGCGGCTCTGGGGCCAACGTCCTGACTTTC.

This chain connects TRBV30 to TRBJ1-1; 10 nucleotides align to TRBD1. This CDR3 has 15 amino acids. Trimming cost V 5 bases and J 4 bases; bases outside gene matches: 10. CDR1 is GTSNPN, CDR2 SVGIG, per germline (reference sequence). CDR3 region: CAWAPGQGLSTEAFF. DNA for the CDR3: TGTGCCTGGGCACCGGGACAGGGGTTATCCACTGAAGCTTTCTTT. The full variable domain, its missing parts supplied by reference TRBV30 and TRBJ1-1, is SQTIHQWPATLVQPVGSPLSLECTVEGTSNPNLYWYRQAAGRGLQLLFYSVGIGQISSEVPQNLSASRPQDRQFILSSKKLLLSDSGFYLCAWAPGQGLSTEAFFGQGTRLTVV.

The chain has TRBV6-5 and TRBJ2-1, with a weak D call TRBD2 (6 bases). The CDR3 sequence is 14 residues long. CDR1 and CDR2 (germline): MNHEY, SVGAGI. V lost 6 bases, J lost 10 bases, and 19 bases lay in between. The CDR3 sequence: CASRRDWEAYEQFF. CDR3 nucleotides: TGTGCCAGCAGGCGGGACTGGGAAGCTTACGAGCAGTTCTTC.

The V call is TRBV13, the J call TRBJ1-1, with 10 bases identical to TRBD1. V gave up 5 bases and J gave up 5 bases; unmatched junction bases: 8. The CDR3 consists of 15 residues. CDR1 is PRHDT and CDR2 is FYEKMQ in the germline V gene (reference sequence). The CDR3 is CASSHRTGGSTEAFF. CDR3 coding DNA: TGTGCCAGCAGCCATAGGACAGGGGGGAGTACTGAAGCTTTCTTT.

This clone appeared once. J is TRBJ2-2 and V is TRBV19, with 14 bases aligning to TRBD2. The V gene end was trimmed by 4 bases and the J gene end by 4 bases; junction bases not matched to a gene: 11. Germline values: CDR1 LNHDA, CDR2 SQIVND (reference sequence). The CDR3 length is 19 residues. The CDR3 nucleotides read TGTGCCAGTAGTACGTGGACTAGCGGGAGGACATCTTTCACCGGGGAGCTGTTTTTT. This gives the protein CASSTWTSGRTSFTGELFF. Full variable domain (missing parts from reference TRBV19 and TRBJ2-2): DGGITQSPKYLFRKEGQNVTLSCEQNLNHDAMYWYRQDPGQGLRLIYYSQIVNDFQKGDIAEGYSVSREKKESFPLTVTSAQKNPTAFYLCASSTWTSGRTSFTGELFFGEGSRLTVL.

This chain connects TRBV11-2 to TRBJ1-1, with D possibly being TRBD1 (6 bases). CDR1 is SGHAT, CDR2 FQNNGV, per germline. The length of the CDR3 is 15 residues. Trimming stripped 5 bases from V and 5 bases from J, with 18 bases between. Written as DNA, the CDR3 is TGTGCCAGCAGCGGCCGCGTTTTAGGGGGAACTGAAGCTTTCTTT. Protein product: CASSGRVLGGTEAFF.

The rearrangement joins TRBV6-5 to TRBJ1-1; 9 nucleotides align to TRBD1. Looked up from germline, CDR1 is MNHEY and CDR2 is SVGAGI. J was trimmed by 4 bases and V by 0 bases; bases with no gene match: 3. The CDR3 sequence is 15 residues long. The CDR3 is CASSYSDRGGTEAFF. Written as DNA, the CDR3 is TGTGCCAGCAGTTACTCAGACAGGGGGGGCACTGAAGCTTTCTTT.

This clone showed up just a few times. One junction end disagrees with the germline gene, perhaps due to a read error. J is TRBJ2-7 and V is TRBV14, with TRBD2 matching 9 bases. The CDR3 spans 13 residues. Germline-derived CDR1 and CDR2 are SGHDN and FVKESK. CDR3 residues: CASSQDEGTSPFF. The DNA of the CDR3 is TGTGCCAGCAGCCAAGATGAGGGGACTAGCCCATTCTTC. Combining the CDR3 with reference TRBV14 and TRBJ2-7 gives the whole variable domain EAGVTQFPSHSVIEKGQTVTLRCDPISGHDNLYWYRRVMGKEIKFLLHFVKESKQDESGMPNNRFLAERTGGTYSTLKVQPAELEDSGVYFCASSQDEGTSPFFGPGTRLTVT.

This sequence joins TRBV7-6 and TRBJ2-1; 15 bases match TRBD2. The CDR3 consists of 16 residues. V trimming: 5 bases; J trimming: 9 bases; junction bases outside the gene matches: 8. Germline V gene data show CDR1 as SGHVS and CDR2 as FNYEAQ. CDR3 in amino acids: CASSLRTSGRGGEQFF. The CDR3, as DNA: TGTGCCAGCAGCCTCCGGACTAGCGGGAGGGGGGGTGAGCAGTTCTTC.

This chain connects TRBV7-2 to TRBJ2-7; 9 nucleotides agree with TRBD2. The CDR3 totals 15 residues. Germline lookup yields CDR1 SGHTA and CDR2 FQGNSA. J gave up 3 bases and V 4 bases, and 7 bases lay outside the gene matches. The CDR3 is CASSSSSGNFYEQYF. As DNA, the CDR3 is TGTGCCAGCAGCTCCTCTAGCGGGAATTTCTACGAGCAGTACTTC.

The sample holds a few counts of this clone. V is TRBV12-3 or TRBV12-4 and J is TRBJ2-2; D remains ambiguous. CDR3 size: 12 residues. V was trimmed by 5 bases and J by 5 bases, leaving 6 bases between them. CDR3 sequence: CASSPRTGELFF. The DNA for the CDR3 is TGTGCCAGCAGTCCTAGGACCGGGGAGCTGTTTTTT.